These 5 T cell receptor beta chains were sequenced from one sample in a study of PD-1 blockade in mismatch repair-deficient tumors. Data came from immunoSEQ multiplex PCR; TCRdb stores just in-frame clones and leaves some out. This table has 100,000 to 150,000 clones, about 85% appearing once. The sequencing used peripheral blood, collected 44 weeks after starting pembrolizumab. The receptors originated from an adult with mismatch repair-deficient cancer.

This chain links TRBV6-1 with TRBJ1-1; no clear D. CDR1 is MNHNS and CDR2 is SASEGT in the germline V gene. The V end was cut by 2 bases, the J end by 9 bases, with 10 bases between. CDR3 length equals 12 residues. CDR3 amino acids: CASSEFRIQAFF. CDR3 in DNA: TGTGCCAGCAGTGAATTCAGAATACAAGCTTTCTTT.

The V gene is TRBV7-9, the J gene TRBJ2-5; the D gene is possibly TRBD1 (6 bases). The CDR3 is 13 amino acids. V dropped 5 bases and J dropped 5 bases, with 12 bases sitting between them. CDR1 SEHNR and CDR2 FQNEAQ come from the germline V gene (reference sequence). CDR3 in DNA: TGTGCCAGCAGCGGACAGCACGGGGAGACCCAGTACTTC. Translating gives CASSGQHGETQYF.

The rearrangement joins TRBV6-1 to TRBJ2-6; TRBD2 aligns across 11 bases. Germline CDR1 and CDR2: MNHNS and SASEGT. The length of the CDR3 is 18 residues. The trim removed 4 bases at V and 0 bases at J, leaving 5 bases unmatched. Here the CDR3 DNA reads TGTGCCAGCAGTGGAGGACTAGCGGGCAACTCTGGGGCCAACGTCCTGACTTTC. Translating it yields CASSGGLAGNSGANVLTF.

The rearrangement joins TRBV5-1 to TRBJ1-1; D remains ambiguous. The CDR3 extends over 15 amino acids. The germline V gene encodes CDR1 SGHRS and CDR2 YFSETQ. Trimming stripped 1 base from V and 1 base from J, with 11 bases between. The CDR3 spells CASSLSPGGNTEAFF. The CDR3 nucleotides are TGCGCCAGCAGCTTGAGTCCGGGAGGGAACACTGAAGCTTTCTTT.

This clone was seen a few times. The chain combines TRBV30 with TRBJ2-7; 12 bases fit TRBD2. This CDR3 is built from 14 residues. Germline V gene lookup returns CDR1 GTSNPN and CDR2 SVGIG (reference sequence). V lost 6 bases, J lost 0 bases, and 3 bases stayed unmatched. CDR3 bases: TGTGCCTGCTTGACTAGCGGGGGCTCCTACGAGCAGTACTTC. Residues: CACLTSGGSYEQYF.